The sequence of this T cell receptor (beta chain) was determined in a study of blood T cells in healthy people across ages. Isolation per sample recovered at least 6 million PBMCs. With regard to this clonotype: Its antigen remains unknown.

The authors ran a second PCR of about 7 to 11 cycles using a sample-barcoded 5' primer and a J-beta primer mix. A template-switch adaptor that had 12 random nucleotides put a tag on each cDNA molecule. TCRdb processed the 5' RACE reads anew with MiXCR; each CDR3 protein has one entry. The table lists 1.5 million to 2 million distinct CDR3 sequences, roughly 32% of them singletons. Findings and limits, study-wide: The authors considered diversity estimates from one million T cells to be underestimates.

This TCR was sampled from a woman younger than 45 in good health. Sample: blood.

CDR3 coding DNA: TGCGCCAGCAGCCAAGGTGGACAGGGTACAAATGAGCAGTACTTC. Translated: CASSQGGQGTNEQYF. The gene calls are TRBV4-1 and TRBJ2-5, with 8 bases that match TRBD1. V shed 1 base and J 11 bases; nucleotides not matched to a gene: 12. CDR3 length equals 15 residues. Germline V gene lookup returns CDR1 MGHRA and CDR2 YSYEKL.